These T cell receptor beta chains were read from a single sample in a study of HIV-infected patients and healthy controls. TCRdb reprocessed the 5' RACE reads via MiXCR and lists one record per CDR3 protein. Of about 9,600 distinct CDR3 sequences listed, approximately 5.2% are singletons. The specimen comprised blood, sampled before antiretroviral therapy. The receptors were sampled from an adult with HIV infection. CDR3s include the opening cysteine and the closing phenylalanine or tryptophan. A D gene is named only where the DNA matches it firmly. Clone size reads once, few, many, or a class if the clone is expanded.

TRBV28	TRBJ2-3	TRBD1	medium-sized	CASSYLSLWDRERREEYTDTQYF	TGTGCCAGCAGTTACCTTTCCCTTTGGGACAGGGAGCGACGTGAGGAGTACACAGATACGCAGTATTTT
TRBV29-1	TRBJ2-2	NA	few	CSVEEGNTGELFF	TGCAGCGTTGAAGAGGGGAACACCGGGGAGCTGTTTTTT
TRBV4-2	TRBJ2-2	NA	many	CASSQELGHTGELFF	TGTGCCAGCAGCCAAGAACTAGGGCACACCGGGGAGCTGTTTTTT
TRBV3-1	TRBJ2-3	TRBD1	few	CASSRDSFTDTQYF	TGTGCCAGCAGCCGGGACAGTTTCACAGATACGCAGTATTTT
TRBV5-1	TRBJ2-2	TRBD1	many	CASSSTGAGELFF	TGCGCCAGCAGCTCGACAGGGGCCGGGGAGCTGTTTTTT
TRBV6-2/TRBV6-3	TRBJ2-1	NA	medium-sized	CASSYPPAYNEQFF	TGTGCCAGCAGTTACCCGCCGGCTTACAATGAGCAGTTCTTC
TRBV12-3/TRBV12-4	TRBJ2-7	NA	many	CASSLYGTLYEQYF	TGTGCCAGCAGTTTATACGGGACACTGTACGAGCAGTACTTC
TRBV7-9	TRBJ1-2	NA	many	CASSLVERRYGYTF	TGTGCCAGCAGCCTGGTTGAGAGGCGCTATGGCTACACCTTC
TRBV12-3/TRBV12-4	TRBJ1-1	TRBD1	many	CASSFGQGGYTEAFF	TGTGCCAGCAGTTTTGGACAGGGTGGGTACACTGAAGCTTTCTTT
TRBV29-1	TRBJ2-1	TRBD2	many	CSVEFLSGGDYEQFF	TGCAGCGTTGAGTTCCTGTCGGGAGGAGATTATGAGCAGTTCTTC
TRBV6-5	TRBJ1-1	NA	many	CASSYSAGRTEAFF	TGTGCCAGCAGTTACTCGGCAGGGAGGACTGAAGCTTTCTTT
TRBV5-1	TRBJ2-5	NA	medium-sized	CASSLAGLDQETQYF	TGCGCCAGCAGCTTAGCAGGATTGGATCAAGAGACCCAGTACTTC
TRBV6-5	TRBJ2-2	NA	many	CASSYIQGAGELFF	TGTGCCAGCAGTTACATACAAGGCGCCGGGGAGCTGTTTTTT
TRBV19	TRBJ2-4	NA	many	CASREGDIQYF	TGTGCCAGTAGAGAAGGGGACATTCAGTACTTC
TRBV7-2	TRBJ2-7	TRBD1	many	CASSLLEAGDSYEQYF	TGTGCCAGCAGCCTCCTTGAGGCCGGGGACAGCTACGAGCAGTACTTC
TRBV6-5	TRBJ2-1	NA	many	CASIRGNEQFF	TGTGCCAGCATTAGGGGGAATGAGCAGTTCTTC
TRBV2	TRBJ2-5	TRBD1	many	CASRPYHILTGGGRETQYF	TGTGCCAGCAGACCTTACCATATCCTGACAGGGGGCGGACGAGAGACCCAGTACTTC
TRBV28	TRBJ2-7	TRBD2	medium-sized	CASKAREGGYEQYF	TGTGCCAGCAAAGCTCGGGAGGGAGGCTACGAGCAGTACTTC
TRBV6-2/TRBV6-3	TRBJ2-7	NA	many	CASSYSTEQYF	TGTGCCAGCAGTTACTCGACCGAGCAGTACTTC
TRBV15	TRBJ2-5	NA	many	CATSRDSGAPTQYF	TGTGCCACCAGCAGAGATTCGGGGGCACCAACCCAGTACTTC
TRBV20-1	TRBJ2-2	TRBD2	many	CSASPSGANTGELFF	TGCAGTGCTAGCCCTAGCGGGGCGAACACCGGGGAGCTGTTTTTT
TRBV29-1	TRBJ2-7	NA	many	CSVDGTPGGPYEQYF	TGCAGCGTCGACGGGACACCCGGAGGCCCCTACGAGCAGTACTTC
TRBV2	TRBJ2-1	TRBD1	many	CASSETGGWSEQFF	TGTGCCAGCAGTGAAACAGGGGGGTGGAGTGAGCAGTTCTTC
TRBV19	TRBJ1-5	NA	many	CASSITGTYSNQPQHF	TGTGCCAGTAGTATCACAGGAACTTATAGCAATCAGCCCCAGCATTTT
TRBV5-6	TRBJ1-4	NA	many	CASSSGGKGAVRLQLFF	TGTGCCAGCAGCTCCGGGGGCAAAGGGGCTGTCCGCCTGCAACTGTTTTTT
TRBV7-9	TRBJ1-3	TRBD1	medium-sized	CASSPPGQGMSGNTIYF	TGTGCCAGCAGCCCCCCGGGACAGGGAATGTCTGGAAACACCATATATTTT
TRBV7-9	TRBJ2-2	NA	many	CASSLGVANTGELFF	TGTGCCAGCAGCTTAGGGGTAGCGAACACCGGGGAGCTGTTTTTT
TRBV7-8	TRBJ2-7	NA	many	CASSSPAMGKYEQYF	TGTGCCAGCAGCTCCCCTGCGATGGGAAAATACGAGCAGTACTTC
TRBV7-2	TRBJ1-4	NA	medium-sized	CASSLGARAGPNEKLFF	TGTGCCAGCAGCTTAGGGGCGCGGGCAGGACCTAATGAAAAACTGTTTTTT
TRBV5-1	TRBJ1-4	NA	many	CASSHNPGAKGNEKLFF	TGCGCCAGCAGCCACAACCCCGGGGCAAAAGGGAATGAAAAACTGTTTTTT
TRBV14	TRBJ2-5	NA	medium-sized	CASSQEEGWSQETQYF	TGTGCCAGCAGCCAAGAAGAGGGGTGGTCGCAAGAGACCCAGTACTTC
TRBV13	TRBJ1-2	NA	many	CASSFRQATNYGYTF	TGTGCCAGCAGCTTTCGACAGGCAACTAACTATGGCTACACCTTC
TRBV3-1	TRBJ2-7	NA	medium-sized	CASSQENYEQYF	TGTGCCAGCAGCCAAGAGAACTACGAGCAGTACTTC
TRBV12-3/TRBV12-4	TRBJ2-2	TRBD2	many	CASSLARTSGYTGELFF	TGTGCCAGCAGTTTAGCGCGCACTAGCGGGTACACCGGGGAGCTGTTTTTT
TRBV7-9	TRBJ1-2	TRBD1	few	CASSFLGRDRSSGYTF	TGTGCCAGCAGCTTTTTAGGCCGGGACAGGTCGTCTGGCTACACCTTC
TRBV6-4	TRBJ2-1	NA	few	CASSVLAGVFYEQFF	TGTGCCAGCAGTGTACTAGCCGGAGTATTCTATGAGCAGTTCTTC
TRBV6-1	TRBJ2-1	NA	many	CASSEGQGKHEQFF	TGTGCCAGCAGTGAAGGGCAGGGGAAACATGAGCAGTTCTTC
TRBV6-1	TRBJ2-7	TRBD2	many	CASSELAGIHYEQYF	TGTGCCAGCAGTGAACTAGCGGGGATACACTACGAGCAGTACTTC
TRBV11-1	TRBJ2-5	TRBD1	many	CASSPPGTEETQYF	TGTGCCAGCAGCCCACCCGGGACAGAAGAGACCCAGTACTTC
TRBV7-2	TRBJ1-1	NA	medium-sized	CASSPPWGGPSDTEAFF	TGTGCCAGCAGCCCCCCCTGGGGGGGCCCCTCCGACACTGAAGCTTTCTTT
TRBV5-6	TRBJ2-7	NA	many	CASSLASPFPYEQYF	TGTGCCAGCAGCTTGGCCTCACCGTTCCCTTACGAGCAGTACTTC
TRBV29-1	TRBJ2-1	TRBD2	many	CSVVSGRAEQFF	TGCAGCGTCGTGAGCGGGAGGGCCGAGCAGTTCTTC
TRBV11-2	TRBJ2-5	TRBD1	many	CASSLGQGGQETQYF	TGTGCCAGCAGCTTAGGACAGGGCGGCCAAGAGACCCAGTACTTC
TRBV7-2	TRBJ2-3	NA	medium-sized	CASSLASWDTQYF	TGTGCCAGCAGCTTAGCGAGTTGGGATACGCAGTATTTT
TRBV20-1	TRBJ1-5	NA	many	CSAARGVGNQPQHF	TGCAGTGCCGCGCGGGGTGTTGGCAATCAGCCCCAGCATTTT
TRBV7-9	TRBJ2-4	NA	many	CASSPQTVNIQYF	TGTGCCAGCAGCCCACAGACCGTAAACATTCAGTACTTC
TRBV24-1	TRBJ2-1	NA	medium-sized	CATSDLHEGVNEQFF	TGTGCCACCAGTGATTTGCATGAGGGAGTCAATGAGCAGTTCTTC